Shown below are 4 T cell receptor beta chains from a single sample sequenced in a study of T-cell reconstitution after alpha-beta-depleted transplantation in children. Molecular barcoding with unique molecular identifiers was used for the TCRbeta library. From the PCR reads, TCRdb called clonotypes with MiXCR, one entry per CDR3 protein. Among 70,000 to 95,000 distinct CDR3 sequences, about a sixth were seen once, and the ten largest hold around a fifth. The specimen was PBMCs, mostly from graft donor cells, collected 180 days after TCRalphabeta/CD19-depleted stem cell transplant. These receptors were collected from a male patient aged 2 to 10 who had a stem cell transplant for acute lymphoblastic leukemia, so the T cells may come from the graft donor.

The chain carries TRBV5-1 and TRBJ2-2, with D uncertain. V gave up 0 bases and J gave up 2 bases, with 14 bases separating them. CDR3 length: 17 residues. Germline values: CDR1 SGHRS, CDR2 YFSETQ. The chain's CDR3 is CASSLVQAILNTGELFF. The DNA of the CDR3 is TGCGCCAGCAGCTTGGTCCAGGCAATTCTTAACACCGGGGAGCTGTTTTTT.

This clonotype occurred a few times. V usage is TRBV7-9 and J usage is TRBJ2-1; 7 nucleotides agree with TRBD1. Germline assignment: CDR1 SEHNR and CDR2 FQNEAQ (reference sequence). CDR3 length equals 16 residues. V was pared by 5 bases and J by 0 bases, with 7 bases of the junction left unmatched. The CDR3 sequence: CASSPRGQSSYNEQFF. CDR3 sequence (DNA): TGTGCCAGCAGCCCAAGGGGACAGAGCTCCTACAATGAGCAGTTCTTC.

The sample holds many counts of this clonotype. The chain joins TRBV4-1 to TRBJ2-1; D gene ambiguous. Germline V gene sequence: CDR1 MGHRA, CDR2 YSYEKL. V shed 1 base and J shed 8 bases, with 12 bases lying between them. The CDR3 runs to 14 residues. As DNA, the CDR3 is TGCGCCAGCAGCCAAGCCCTAGGCAGGCATGAGCAGTTCTTC. This gives the protein CASSQALGRHEQFF.

The chain is built from TRBV5-1 and TRBJ2-3; 11 positions match TRBD1. J gave up 5 bases and V 5 bases, and 10 bases lay outside the gene matches. CDR3 size: 16 residues. Germline CDR1 reads SGHRS; CDR2 reads YFSETQ. CDR3 region: CASRGQGDWIGDTQYF. DNA of the CDR3: TGCGCCAGCAGGGGACAGGGGGACTGGATCGGAGATACGCAGTATTTT.